The clone carrying this T cell receptor beta chain was recorded at least ten times. A library prepared for alpha chains yielded this beta chain as an off-target read; its size is of little meaning. These data belong to a study of spatial heterogeneity in lung cancer. At the level of the study: Detected sequences consistently included more beta-chain ones than alpha-chain ones. Raw reads contained each unique TCR and UMI combination more than ten times on average.

Time point in this sample: sample taken at primary tumor resection. Material for sequencing was whole RNA from tumor, nontumor lung or frozen PBMC, left unsorted. More than 70 TRACERx patients with early, untreated non-small cell lung cancer donated samples. Germline CDR1 is LNHDA and CDR2 is SQIVND (reference sequence). V was clipped by 4 bases and J by 4 bases; unmatched bases: 3. This CDR3 comprises 14 residues. Single TCR cDNA molecules each had their own unique molecular identifier. TCRdb re-called the 5' RACE reads with MiXCR, one entry per CDR3 protein. The sample lists approximately 11,000 distinct CDR3 sequences; approximately 6.2% were seen once.

The source is a male donor with early-stage non-small cell lung cancer. This chain joins TRBV19 and TRBJ2-5, with TRBD2 matching 10 bases. Material: normal lung tissue next to the tumor, obtained at surgery. The CDR3 sequence: CASSTRLAGETQYF. Here the CDR3 DNA reads TGTGCCAGTAGTACCCGACTAGCGGGAGAGACCCAGTACTTC.